These 3 T cell receptor beta chains came from one sample sequenced in a study of T cells in Graves' hyperthyroidism and ophthalmopathy. Amplification of TCR beta CDR3 regions used RNA as the template. First-round RT-PCR of the TCR CDR3 relied on the HTBI primer set. TCRdb analysed the multiplex PCR reads with MiXCR anew, one entry per CDR3 protein. The table shows 450,000 to 500,000 distinct CDR3 sequences, with about 22% occurring only once. The source material was blood. Receptors originate from a woman aged 70-85 years with Graves' ophthalmopathy.

V is TRBV27 and J is TRBJ1-5; D call uncertain. V was clipped by 5 bases and J by 0 bases, with 11 bases between them. Germline loops: CDR1 MNHEY, CDR2 SMNVEV (reference sequence). This CDR3 comprises 15 residues. The DNA for the CDR3 is TGTGCCAGCAGTAGCGGACGGACTAGCAATCAGCCCCAGCATTTT. This sequence encodes CASSSGRTSNQPQHF.

This clonotype has a count of ten or more. V and J are TRBV18 and TRBJ1-1, with D perhaps matching TRBD1 (6 bases). The CDR3 extends over 14 amino acids. V dropped 3 bases and J dropped 3 bases, with 11 bases sitting between them. Germline V gives CDR1 KGHSH, CDR2 LQKENI. DNA of the CDR3: TGTGCCAGCTCACCTGCGAGGGGGTACACTGAAGCTTTCTTT. Protein sequence: CASSPARGYTEAFF.

This clonotype was found many times. The V call is TRBV10-3, the J call TRBJ1-6; TRBD1 agrees at 8 bases. Germline CDR1 and CDR2: ENHRY and SYGVKD. Losses at the gene ends were 4 bases for V and 6 bases for J; bases not matched to a gene: 5. The CDR3 consists of 15 residues. For the CDR3, the DNA is TGTGCCATCAGTGTTGGACAGGGTATTAATTCACCCCTCCACTTT. Protein sequence: CAISVGQGINSPLHF.